A single sample is the source of the 18 T cell receptor beta chains below, sequenced in a study of cytomegalovirus exposure and HLA in healthy donors. In the PCR, 60 Vbeta and 13 Jbeta primers were used. This table comes from immunoSEQ multiplex PCR, and its TCRdb copy is limited to in-frame clones, with some not included. The data contain 200,000 or so clones, about 81% of them singletons. Sequencing input: PBMCs. The receptors shown here come from a woman aged 18 to 35 in good health and CMV-seropositive.

J is TRBJ2-7 and V is TRBV27; D is unclear. The CDR3 totals 14 residues. Trimming cost V 5 bases and J 2 bases, with 13 bases left between them. Germline V gene data show CDR1 as MNHEY and CDR2 as SMNVEV (reference sequence). In DNA, the CDR3 is TGTGCCAGCAGTAGACACCCAGTGGCCTACGAGCAGTACGTC. Translation: CASSRHPVAYEQYV.

The chain is built from TRBV9 and TRBJ1-2; 7 nucleotides line up with TRBD1. V shed 3 bases, J shed 3 bases, and the junction held 8 bases outside the gene matches. There are 15 residues in the CDR3. Germline V lookup: CDR1 SGDLS, CDR2 YYNGEE. Here the CDR3 reads CASSARGDRDYGYTF. CDR3 sequence (DNA): TGTGCCAGCAGCGCTAGGGGAGACAGGGACTATGGCTACACCTTC.

This clone was found a few times. The rearrangement joins TRBV5-1 to TRBJ1-2; TRBD1 is a possible D gene (6 bases). The CDR3 loop spans 15 amino acids. The V gene lost 1 base and the J gene lost 3 bases, with 13 bases spanning the gap. Germline CDR1 and CDR2: SGHRS and YFSETQ. Written as DNA, the CDR3 is TGCGCCAGCAGCTTGTTCGCTAAGGGGGACTATGGCTACACCTTC. It encodes CASSLFAKGDYGYTF.

This chain links TRBV6-1 with TRBJ2-2; 11 bases agree with TRBD2. V was clipped by 2 bases and J by 4 bases; unmatched bases: 6. The length of the CDR3 is 17 residues. Germline V lookup: CDR1 MNHNS, CDR2 SASEGT. The CDR3 here is CASSELAGGPGTGELFF. CDR3 in DNA: TGTGCCAGCAGTGAATTAGCGGGGGGGCCGGGCACCGGGGAGCTGTTTTTT.

The chain recombines TRBV10-3 with TRBJ1-1; maybe TRBD1 (6 bases). CDR3 size: 15 residues. The germline V gene has CDR1 ENHRY and CDR2 SYGVKD. V was clipped by 3 bases and J by 6 bases, with 17 bases between them. The CDR3 nucleotides are TGTGCCATCAGTGATCTTACAGGGCGTTTACCTGAAGCTTTCTTT. Amino acid sequence: CAISDLTGRLPEAFF.

The J gene is TRBJ2-5, the V gene TRBV21-1; the DNA was not used to check the table's D call, TRBD2. TRBV21-1 corresponds to a pseudogene. The CDR3 length is 14 residues. CDR3 sequence (DNA): TGTGCCAGCCCCATAGCGGGGGGGCCGAAGACCCAGTACTTC. It encodes CASPIAGGPKTQYF.

The chain carries TRBV2 and TRBJ1-1; TRBD1 is a possible D gene (6 bases). CDR1 and CDR2 from the germline V gene are SNHLY and FYNNEI. The CDR3 has 12 amino acids. With 7 bases removed from V and 8 bases from J, the gap between germline ends came to 14 bases. DNA for the CDR3: TGTGCCAGCACAGGGGAAGGGATCGAAGCTTTCTTT. Its protein is CASTGEGIEAFF.

The chain links TRBV6-1 to TRBJ1-5; no reliable D call. V lost 7 bases to trimming and J lost 0 bases, with 10 bases between them. CDR1 and CDR2 (germline): MNHNS, SASEGT. This CDR3 spans 14 amino acids. CDR3 coding DNA: TGTGCCAGCAAGGAGGAATATAGCAATCAGCCCCAGCATTTT. Translation: CASKEEYSNQPQHF.

The chain is built from TRBV15 and TRBJ2-1; 8 positions match TRBD2. The CDR3 is made up of 18 amino acids. The V segment lost 0 bases and the J segment 8 bases; nucleotides outside the gene matches: 15. Germline CDR1 reads LNHNV; CDR2 reads YYDKDF (reference sequence). The CDR3 loop is CATSREPLVAGGAHEQFF. CDR3 DNA: TGTGCCACCAGCAGAGAACCTCTGGTGGCCGGGGGGGCCCATGAGCAGTTCTTC.

This chain uses TRBV27 with TRBJ2-1; perhaps TRBD2 as D (5 bases). V lost 3 bases to trimming and J lost 10 bases, with 7 bases between them. This CDR3 comprises 11 residues. Germline CDR1 MNHEY, CDR2 SMNVEV (reference sequence). CDR3 loop: CASSFGIEQFF. The CDR3 DNA reads TGTGCCAGCAGTTTCGGGATAGAGCAGTTCTTC.

This chain uses TRBV9 with TRBJ2-5, with 8 bases that match TRBD2. V lost 4 bases to trimming and J lost 5 bases; unmatched junction nucleotides: 10. This CDR3 has 15 amino acids. Germline CDR1 reads SGDLS; CDR2 reads YYNGEE. This CDR3 is CASSPLAVTDETQYF. In DNA, the CDR3 is TGTGCCAGCAGCCCACTAGCGGTGACGGATGAGACCCAGTACTTC.

The rearrangement joins TRBV15 to TRBJ1-2, with unresolved D. Germline CDR1 is LNHNV and CDR2 is YYDKDF (reference sequence). Trimming shortened V by 0 bases and J by 7 bases, and 9 bases separated the two germline ends. The CDR3 sequence is 13 residues long. The CDR3 DNA follows: TGTGCCACCAGCAGAGATTTGAGGGCTGGCTACACCTTC. This gives the protein CATSRDLRAGYTF.

The chain has TRBV19 and TRBJ2-3; 8 bases are a match to TRBD2. The length of the CDR3 is 15 residues. Unmatched junction bases numbered 2, after V lost 3 bases and J lost 0 bases. Germline values: CDR1 LNHDA, CDR2 SQIVND (reference sequence). Here the CDR3 reads CASSIREGSTDTQYF. CDR3 coding DNA: TGTGCCAGTAGTATTCGGGAGGGGAGCACAGATACGCAGTATTTT.

This rearrangement joins TRBV27 to TRBJ2-3; weak D call: TRBD2 (5 bases). This CDR3 comprises 15 residues. Germline V gene lookup returns CDR1 MNHEY and CDR2 SMNVEV (reference sequence). V lost 3 bases to trimming and J lost 4 bases, with 14 bases between them. CDR3 amino acids: CASSFVGETADTQYF. In DNA, the CDR3 is TGTGCCAGCAGTTTTGTCGGGGAGACTGCAGATACGCAGTATTTT.

This clone was counted only a few times. The V and J genes are TRBV6-1 and TRBJ1-3, with D tentatively TRBD1 (6 bases). The CDR3 consists of 16 residues. From germline, CDR1 is MNHNS and CDR2 SASEGT. V lost 2 bases and J lost 0, with 11 bases in between. The DNA for the CDR3 is TGTGCCAGCAGTGAACGGGGACACTACTCTGGAAACACCATATATTTT. Its protein is CASSERGHYSGNTIYF.

The rearrangement uses TRBV9 and TRBJ2-1, with 10 bases matching TRBD2. The junction had 7 bases not matched to a gene; V was cut back by 7 bases and J by 3 bases. Per germline, CDR1 SGDLS and CDR2 YYNGEE. The CDR3 extends over 15 amino acids. As DNA, the CDR3 is TGTGCCAGCGGTGAGGAGCGGGGGGGCTACAATGAGCAGTTCTTC. This encodes CASGEERGGYNEQFF.

A few counts support this clone. One end of the junction varies from germline; a read error may be responsible. The rearrangement uses TRBV5-1 and TRBJ2-5, with TRBD1 matching over 8 bases. The J call may not be correct, given that the DNA end is closer to TRBJ2-7. Per the germline V gene, CDR1 is SGHRS and CDR2 is YFSETQ. The CDR3 length is 14 residues. The CDR3 nucleotides are TGCGCCAGCCGCTTAAGGACAGGGTCCTACGAGCAGTACTTC. Protein product: CASRLRTGSYEQYF.

The J gene is TRBJ2-3, the V gene TRBV5-1, with D uncertain. The CDR3 length is 14 residues. The germline V gene encodes CDR1 SGHRS and CDR2 YFSETQ. Trimming pared 1 base from V and 0 bases from J, leaving 6 bases between. DNA of the CDR3: TGCGCCAGCAGCTTGTTTCAAAGCACAGATACGCAGTATTTT. This codes for CASSLFQSTDTQYF.